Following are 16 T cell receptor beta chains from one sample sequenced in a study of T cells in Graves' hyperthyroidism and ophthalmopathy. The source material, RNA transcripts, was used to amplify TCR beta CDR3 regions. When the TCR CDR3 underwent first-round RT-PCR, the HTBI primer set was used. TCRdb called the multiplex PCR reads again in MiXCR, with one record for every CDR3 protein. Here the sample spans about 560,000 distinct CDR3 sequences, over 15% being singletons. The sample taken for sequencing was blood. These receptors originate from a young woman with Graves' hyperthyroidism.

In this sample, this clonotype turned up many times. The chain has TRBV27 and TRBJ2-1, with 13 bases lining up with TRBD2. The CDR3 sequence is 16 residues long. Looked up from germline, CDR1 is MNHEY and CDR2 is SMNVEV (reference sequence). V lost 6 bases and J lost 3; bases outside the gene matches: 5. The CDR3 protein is CASSPGLAGDYNEQFF. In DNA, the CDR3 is TGTGCCAGCAGCCCCGGACTAGCGGGAGACTACAATGAGCAGTTCTTC.

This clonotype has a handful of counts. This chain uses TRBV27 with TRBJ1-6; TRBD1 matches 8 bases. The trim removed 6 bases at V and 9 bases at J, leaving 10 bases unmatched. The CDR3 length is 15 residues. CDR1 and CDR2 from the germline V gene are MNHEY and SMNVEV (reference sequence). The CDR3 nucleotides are TGTGCCAGCAGAATAGCCGGGACAGGAGGTTCACCCCTCCACTTT. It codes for CASRIAGTGGSPLHF.

The CDR3 DNA reads as TGTGCCAGCAGCTCACATGACAGGGGAGATTCACCCCTCCACTTT. Translation: CASSSHDRGDSPLHF. This sequence joins TRBV9 and TRBJ1-6, with TRBD1 matching 8 bases. Germline V gene data show CDR1 as SGDLS and CDR2 as YYNGEE. With 4 bases clipped from V and 8 bases from J, the junction kept 8 bases outside the gene matches. The CDR3 consists of 15 residues.

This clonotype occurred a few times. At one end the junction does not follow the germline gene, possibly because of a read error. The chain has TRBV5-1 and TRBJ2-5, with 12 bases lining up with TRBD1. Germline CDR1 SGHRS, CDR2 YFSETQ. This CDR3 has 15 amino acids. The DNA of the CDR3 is TGCGCCAGCCGCTTTGGGACAGGGGGCAGGGAGACCCAGTACTTC. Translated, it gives CASRFGTGGRETQYF.

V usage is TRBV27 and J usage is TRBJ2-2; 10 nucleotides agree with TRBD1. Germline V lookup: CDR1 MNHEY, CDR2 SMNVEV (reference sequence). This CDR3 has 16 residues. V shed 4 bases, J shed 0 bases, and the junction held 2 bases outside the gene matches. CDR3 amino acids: CASSWGTGANTGELFF. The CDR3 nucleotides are TGTGCCAGCAGTTGGGGGACAGGGGCGAACACCGGGGAGCTGTTTTTT.

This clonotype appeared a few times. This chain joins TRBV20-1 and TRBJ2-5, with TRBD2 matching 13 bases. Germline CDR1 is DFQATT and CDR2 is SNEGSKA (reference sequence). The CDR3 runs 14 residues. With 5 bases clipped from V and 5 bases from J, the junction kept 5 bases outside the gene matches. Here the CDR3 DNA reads TGCAGTGCTGGGGGACTAGCGGGGAGGGAGACCCAGTACTTC. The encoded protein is CSAGGLAGRETQYF.

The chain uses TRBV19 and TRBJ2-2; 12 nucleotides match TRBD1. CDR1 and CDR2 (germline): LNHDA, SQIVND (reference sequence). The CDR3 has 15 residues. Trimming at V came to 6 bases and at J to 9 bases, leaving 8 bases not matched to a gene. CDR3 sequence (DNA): TGTGCCAGTAGCAGCGGCGGGACAGGGGGCCGGGAGCTGTTTTTT. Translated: CASSSGGTGGRELFF.

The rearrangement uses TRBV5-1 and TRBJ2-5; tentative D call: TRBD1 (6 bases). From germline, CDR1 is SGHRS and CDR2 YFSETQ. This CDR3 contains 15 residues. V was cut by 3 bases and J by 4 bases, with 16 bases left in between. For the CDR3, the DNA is TGCGCCAGCAGCTCGAACACAGGGACGGCAGAGACCCAGTACTTC. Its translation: CASSSNTGTAETQYF.

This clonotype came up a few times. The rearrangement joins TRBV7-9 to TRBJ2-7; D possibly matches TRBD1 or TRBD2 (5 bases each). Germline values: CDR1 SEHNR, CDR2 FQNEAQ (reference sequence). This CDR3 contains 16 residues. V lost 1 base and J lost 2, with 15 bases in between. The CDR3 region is CASSLVGRGVAYEQYF. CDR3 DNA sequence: TGTGCCAGCAGCTTAGTTGGCCGGGGCGTCGCCTACGAGCAGTACTTC.

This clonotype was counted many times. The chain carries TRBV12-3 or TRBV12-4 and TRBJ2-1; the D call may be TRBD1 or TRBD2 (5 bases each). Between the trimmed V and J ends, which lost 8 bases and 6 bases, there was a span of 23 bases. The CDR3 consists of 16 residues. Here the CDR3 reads CASPPPGTEGRNEQFF. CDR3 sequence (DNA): TGTGCCAGCCCTCCCCCGGGGACCGAAGGGCGCAATGAGCAGTTCTTC.

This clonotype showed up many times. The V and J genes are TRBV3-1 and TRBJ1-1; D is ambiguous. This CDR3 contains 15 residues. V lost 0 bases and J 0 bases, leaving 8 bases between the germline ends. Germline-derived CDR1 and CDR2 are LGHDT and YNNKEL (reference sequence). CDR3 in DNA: TGTGCCAGCAGCCAAGAGGCGGCCTTGAACACTGAAGCTTTCTTT. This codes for CASSQEAALNTEAFF.

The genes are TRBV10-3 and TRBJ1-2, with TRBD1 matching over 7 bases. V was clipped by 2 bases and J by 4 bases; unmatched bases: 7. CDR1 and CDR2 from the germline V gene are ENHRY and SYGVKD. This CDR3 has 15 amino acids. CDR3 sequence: CAISEAGQRFYGYTF. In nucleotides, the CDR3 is TGTGCCATCAGTGAGGCGGGACAGCGGTTCTATGGCTACACCTTC.

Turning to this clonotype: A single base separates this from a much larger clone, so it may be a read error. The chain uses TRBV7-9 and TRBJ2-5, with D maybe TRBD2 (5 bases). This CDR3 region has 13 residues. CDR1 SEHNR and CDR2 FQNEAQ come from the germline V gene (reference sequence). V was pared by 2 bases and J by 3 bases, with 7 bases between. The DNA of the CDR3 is TGTGCCAGCAGCTTACTCGGGAAAGAGACCCAGTACTTC. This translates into CASSLLGKETQYF.

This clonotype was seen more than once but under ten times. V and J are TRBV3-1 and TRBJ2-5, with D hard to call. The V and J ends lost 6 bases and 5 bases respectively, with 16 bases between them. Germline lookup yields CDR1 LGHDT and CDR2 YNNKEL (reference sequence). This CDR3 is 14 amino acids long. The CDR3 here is CASRGTLPVETQYF. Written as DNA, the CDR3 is TGTGCCAGCAGAGGAACTCTACCGGTGGAGACCCAGTACTTC.

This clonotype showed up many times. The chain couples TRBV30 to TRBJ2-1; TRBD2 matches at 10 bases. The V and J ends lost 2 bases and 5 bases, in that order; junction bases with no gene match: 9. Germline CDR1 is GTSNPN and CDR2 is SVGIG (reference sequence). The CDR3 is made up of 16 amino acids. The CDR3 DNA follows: TGTGCCTGGAGTCCTGGATTAGCGGGAGGACACAATGAGCAGTTCTTC. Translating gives CAWSPGLAGGHNEQFF.

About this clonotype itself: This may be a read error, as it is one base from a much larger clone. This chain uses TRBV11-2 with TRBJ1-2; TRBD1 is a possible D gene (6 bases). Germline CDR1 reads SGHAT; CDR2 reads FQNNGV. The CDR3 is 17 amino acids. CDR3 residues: CACSNSRGETLNYGYTF. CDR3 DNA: TGTGCCTGCAGCAATAGCAGGGGCGAAACCTTAAACTATGGCTACACCTTC.